The present entry profiles one T cell receptor (beta chain) with its context. These data are taken from a study of post-analysis software for immune sequencing data. Every TCR beta cDNA library bore unique molecular identifiers. TCRdb fed the PCR reads into MiXCR, producing one record per CDR3 protein. The data show 550,000 to 700,000 distinct CDR3 sequences, about 40% seen once. The sequenced sample consisted of blood. The source of this sequence is a girl aged 5-17 years with multiple sclerosis.

CDR3 in amino acids: CASSPPGQVLGGYTF. In DNA form, the CDR3 reads TGTGCCAGCTCACCACCAGGACAGGTTCTGGGCGGCTACACCTTC. The V call is TRBV18, the J call TRBJ1-2; 7 bases line up with TRBD1. Unmatched junction bases numbered 9, after V lost 0 bases and J lost 8 bases. CDR3 length: 15 residues. Germline CDR1 KGHSH, CDR2 LQKENI.